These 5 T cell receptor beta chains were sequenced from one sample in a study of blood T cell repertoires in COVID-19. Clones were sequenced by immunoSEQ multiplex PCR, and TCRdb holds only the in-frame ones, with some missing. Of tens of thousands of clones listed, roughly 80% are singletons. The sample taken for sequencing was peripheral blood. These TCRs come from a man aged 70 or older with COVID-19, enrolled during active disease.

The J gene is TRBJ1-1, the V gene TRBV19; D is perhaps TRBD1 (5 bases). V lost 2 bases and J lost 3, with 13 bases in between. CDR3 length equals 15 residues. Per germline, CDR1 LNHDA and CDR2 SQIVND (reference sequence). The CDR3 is CASSIIGAGDTEAFF. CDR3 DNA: TGTGCCAGTAGTATAATAGGGGCTGGGGACACTGAAGCTTTCTTT.

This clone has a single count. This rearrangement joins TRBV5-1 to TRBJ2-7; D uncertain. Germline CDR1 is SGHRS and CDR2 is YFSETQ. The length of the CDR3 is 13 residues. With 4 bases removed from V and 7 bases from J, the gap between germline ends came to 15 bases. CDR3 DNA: TGCGCCAGCAGCACGCTACTAAGCCCGGAGCAGTACTTC. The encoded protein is CASSTLLSPEQYF. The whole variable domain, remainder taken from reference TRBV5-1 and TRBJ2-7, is KAGVTQTPRYLIKTRGQQVTLSCSPISGHRSVSWYQQTPGQGLQFLFEYFSETQRNKGNFPGRFSGRQFSNSRSEMNVSTLELGDSALYLCASSTLLSPEQYFGPGTRLTVT.

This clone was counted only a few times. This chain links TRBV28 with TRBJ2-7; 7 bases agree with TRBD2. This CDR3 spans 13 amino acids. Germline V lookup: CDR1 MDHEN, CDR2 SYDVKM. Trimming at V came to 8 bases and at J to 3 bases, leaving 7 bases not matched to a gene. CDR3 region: CASVKRGNYEQYF. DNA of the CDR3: TGTGCCAGCGTTAAGCGGGGAAACTACGAGCAGTACTTC.

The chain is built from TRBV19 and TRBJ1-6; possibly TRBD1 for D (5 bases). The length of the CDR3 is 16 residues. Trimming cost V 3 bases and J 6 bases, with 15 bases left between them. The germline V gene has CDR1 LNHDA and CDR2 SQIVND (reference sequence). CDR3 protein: CASSITGSSRNSPLHF. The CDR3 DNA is TGTGCCAGTAGTATTACAGGATCCTCCCGTAATTCACCCCTCCACTTT.

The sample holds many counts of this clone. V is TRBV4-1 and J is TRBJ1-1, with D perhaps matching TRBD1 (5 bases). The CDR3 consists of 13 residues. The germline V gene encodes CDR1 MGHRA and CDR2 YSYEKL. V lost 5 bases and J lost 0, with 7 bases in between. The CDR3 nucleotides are TGCGCCAGCAGCGACAGCCTGAACACTGAAGCTTTCTTT. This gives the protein CASSDSLNTEAFF.